Below are 3 T cell receptor beta chains sequenced from a single sample in a study of blood T cell repertoires in COVID-19. Profiled with immunoSEQ multiplex PCR; TCRdb holds only in-frame clones, not every one. The sample includes roughly 60,000 clones, 70% to 90% of them seen just once. The sample consisted of peripheral blood. The origin of the receptors is a man aged 80 or over with acute or convalescent COVID-19.

The chain recombines TRBV6-2 or TRBV6-3 with TRBJ1-6, with TRBD1 identical over 10 bases. Germline assignment: CDR1 MNHEY and CDR2 SVGEGT. The CDR3 consists of 17 residues. Trimming at V came to 5 bases and at J to 6 bases, leaving 10 bases not matched to a gene. CDR3 bases: TGTGCCAGCAGTACAAGACAGGGGGCAGTAGGTAATTCACCCCTCCACTTT. Translated, it gives CASSTRQGAVGNSPLHF.

J is TRBJ1-2 and V is TRBV9, with D possibly matching TRBD1 (6 bases). Between the trimmed V and J ends, which lost 4 bases and 2 bases, there was a span of 15 bases. The CDR3 extends over 15 amino acids. Per germline, CDR1 SGDLS and CDR2 YYNGEE. The CDR3 region is CASSPSGGANYGYTF. CDR3 DNA sequence: TGTGCCAGCAGCCCGTCGGGGGGCGCGAACTATGGCTACACCTTC.

V and J are TRBV7-8 and TRBJ2-7; tentative D call: TRBD1 (6 bases). The CDR3 is made up of 16 amino acids. Trimming removed 5 bases from V and 2 bases from J, with 19 bases in between. Germline CDR1 SGHVS, CDR2 FQNEAQ. The CDR3 spells CASSPEGDRSAYEQYF. The CDR3 DNA reads as TGTGCCAGCAGCCCAGAGGGAGACAGGTCAGCCTACGAGCAGTACTTC.